This T cell receptor (beta chain) stems from a study of T cells in Graves' hyperthyroidism and ophthalmopathy. The V gene lost 10 bases and the J gene lost 5 bases, with 12 bases spanning the gap. Germline V CDR1 and CDR2: MNHNS, SASEGT. The CDR3 extends over 11 amino acids. Aged 18 to 65, the patients had hyperthyroidism that was newly diagnosed and had lasted under 2 months. RNA transcripts were the template for amplifying TCR beta CDR3 regions. TCR CDR3 regions were first amplified by RT-PCR with HTBI primers. Each CDR3 protein is one row after TCRdb ran MiXCR on the multiplex PCR reads. The table has 600,000 to 750,000 distinct CDR3 sequences, 17% seen once.

The V call is TRBV6-1, the J call TRBJ2-7; D not certain. The sample taken for sequencing was blood. The source of this sequence is a man in his fifties or sixties with Graves' hyperthyroidism. CDR3 nucleotides: TGTGCCACCTTCCACTTACACGAGCAGTACTTC. It translates to CATFHLHEQYF.